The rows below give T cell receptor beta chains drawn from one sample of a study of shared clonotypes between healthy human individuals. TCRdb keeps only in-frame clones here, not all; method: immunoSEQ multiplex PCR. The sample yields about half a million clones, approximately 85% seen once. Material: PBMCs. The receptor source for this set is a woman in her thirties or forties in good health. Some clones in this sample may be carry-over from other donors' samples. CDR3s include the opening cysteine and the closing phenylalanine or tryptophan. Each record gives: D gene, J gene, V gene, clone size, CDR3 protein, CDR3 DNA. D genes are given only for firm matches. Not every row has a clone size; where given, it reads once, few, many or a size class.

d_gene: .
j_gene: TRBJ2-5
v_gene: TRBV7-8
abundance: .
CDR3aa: CASRTRETQYF
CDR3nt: TGTGCCAGCCGAACCCGGGAGACCCAGTACTTC

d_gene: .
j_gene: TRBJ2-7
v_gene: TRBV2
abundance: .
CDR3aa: CASSVFMVDGQYF
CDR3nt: TGTGCCAGCAGTGTCTTCATGGTTGATGGGCAGTACTTC

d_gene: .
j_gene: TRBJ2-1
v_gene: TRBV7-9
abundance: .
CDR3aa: CASSLAGVGHEQFF
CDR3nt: TGTGCCAGCAGCTTAGCGGGGGTGGGGCACGAGCAGTTCTTC

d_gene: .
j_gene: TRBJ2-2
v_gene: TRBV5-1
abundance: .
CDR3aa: CASSAGTTTGELFF
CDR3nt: TGCGCCAGCAGCGCCGGGACGACCACCGGGGAGCTGTTTTTT

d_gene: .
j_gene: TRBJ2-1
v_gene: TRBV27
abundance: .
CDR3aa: CASSLMRGGYNEQFF
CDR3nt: TGTGCCAGCAGTTTAATGCGAGGGGGCTACAATGAGCAGTTCTTC

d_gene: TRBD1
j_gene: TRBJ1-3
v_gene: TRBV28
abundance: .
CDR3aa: CASSPQGASGNTIYF
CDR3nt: TGTGCCAGCAGTCCCCAGGGGGCCTCTGGAAACACCATATATTTT

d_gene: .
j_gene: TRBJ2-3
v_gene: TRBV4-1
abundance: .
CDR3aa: CASSQVGGTDTQYF
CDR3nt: TGCGCCAGCAGCCAAGTAGGGGGCACAGATACGCAGTATTTT

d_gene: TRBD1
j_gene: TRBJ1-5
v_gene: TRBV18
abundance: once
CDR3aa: CASSSAGGNQPQHF
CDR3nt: TGTGCCAGCTCATCCGCAGGGGGAAATCAGCCCCAGCATTTT

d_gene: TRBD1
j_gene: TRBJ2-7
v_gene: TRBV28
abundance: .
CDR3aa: CASSLGVRDRGFFYEQYF
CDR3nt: TGTGCCAGCAGTTTGGGGGTGAGGGACAGGGGTTTCTTCTACGAGCAGTACTTC

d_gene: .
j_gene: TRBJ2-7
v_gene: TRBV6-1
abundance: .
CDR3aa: CASSPGGEYEQYF
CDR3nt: TGTGCCAGCAGCCCAGGTGGCGAATACGAGCAGTACTTC

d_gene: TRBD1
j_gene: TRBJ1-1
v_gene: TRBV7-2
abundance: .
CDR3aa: CASSFNHRGFAEAFF
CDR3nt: TGTGCCAGCAGCTTTAATCACAGGGGATTTGCTGAAGCTTTCTTT

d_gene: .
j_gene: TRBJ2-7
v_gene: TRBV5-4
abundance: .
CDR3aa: CASSLAGTSYEQYF
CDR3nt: TGTGCCAGCAGCTTGGCCGGGACAAGCTACGAGCAGTACTTC

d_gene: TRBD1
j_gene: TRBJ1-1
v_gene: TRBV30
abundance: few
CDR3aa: CAWNWDRGTEAFF
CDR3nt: TGTGCCTGGAATTGGGACAGGGGCACTGAAGCTTTCTTT

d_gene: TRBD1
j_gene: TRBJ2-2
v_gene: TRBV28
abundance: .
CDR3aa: CATVGGTGTAGGELFF
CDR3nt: TGTGCCACCGTTGGGGGGACAGGAACGGCAGGCGGGGAGCTGTTTTTT

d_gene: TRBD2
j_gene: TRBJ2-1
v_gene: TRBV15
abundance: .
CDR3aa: CATSRAVDSGSNEQFF
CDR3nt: TGTGCCACCAGCAGGGCTGTCGATAGCGGGAGCAATGAGCAGTTCTTC

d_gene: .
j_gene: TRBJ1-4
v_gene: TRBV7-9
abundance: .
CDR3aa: CASSAAPWEKLFF
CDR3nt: TGTGCCAGCAGCGCCGCGCCTTGGGAAAAACTGTTTTTT

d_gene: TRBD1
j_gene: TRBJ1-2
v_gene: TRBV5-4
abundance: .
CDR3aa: CASSLEGTAANYGYTF
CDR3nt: TGTGCCAGCAGCTTGGAGGGGACAGCAGCTAACTATGGCTACACCTTC

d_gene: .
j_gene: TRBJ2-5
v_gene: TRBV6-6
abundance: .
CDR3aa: CASSRLIQETQYF
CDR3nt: TGTGCCAGCAGTCGTCTGATCCAAGAGACCCAGTACTTC

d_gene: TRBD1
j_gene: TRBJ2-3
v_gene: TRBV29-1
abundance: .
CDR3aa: CSVELLRDRSSTDTQYF
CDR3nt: TGCAGCGTTGAGCTCCTCCGGGACAGGTCTAGCACAGATACGCAGTATTTT

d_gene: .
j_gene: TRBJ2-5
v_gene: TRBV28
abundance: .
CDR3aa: CASTPGDTGETQYF
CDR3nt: TGTGCCAGCACCCCAGGGGACACAGGGGAGACCCAGTACTTC